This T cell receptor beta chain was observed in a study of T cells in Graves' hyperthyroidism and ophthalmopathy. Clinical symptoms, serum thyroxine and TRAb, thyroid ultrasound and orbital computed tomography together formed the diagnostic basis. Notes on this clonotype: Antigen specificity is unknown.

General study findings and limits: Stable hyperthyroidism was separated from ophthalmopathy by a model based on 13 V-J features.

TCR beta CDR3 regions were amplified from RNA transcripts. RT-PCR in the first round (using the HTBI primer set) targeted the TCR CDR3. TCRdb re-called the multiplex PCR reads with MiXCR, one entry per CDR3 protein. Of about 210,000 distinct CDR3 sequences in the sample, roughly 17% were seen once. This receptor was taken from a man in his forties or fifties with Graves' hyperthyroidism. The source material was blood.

This CDR3 reads CASSGPRGVDGYTF. Written as DNA, the CDR3 is TGTGCCAGCAGCGGGCCTCGGGGTGTGGATGGCTACACCTTC. The chain joins TRBV13 to TRBJ1-2; no definite D call. V was pared by 5 bases and J by 6 bases, with 16 bases between. The CDR3 runs 14 residues. Per the germline V gene, CDR1 is PRHDT and CDR2 is FYEKMQ (reference sequence).